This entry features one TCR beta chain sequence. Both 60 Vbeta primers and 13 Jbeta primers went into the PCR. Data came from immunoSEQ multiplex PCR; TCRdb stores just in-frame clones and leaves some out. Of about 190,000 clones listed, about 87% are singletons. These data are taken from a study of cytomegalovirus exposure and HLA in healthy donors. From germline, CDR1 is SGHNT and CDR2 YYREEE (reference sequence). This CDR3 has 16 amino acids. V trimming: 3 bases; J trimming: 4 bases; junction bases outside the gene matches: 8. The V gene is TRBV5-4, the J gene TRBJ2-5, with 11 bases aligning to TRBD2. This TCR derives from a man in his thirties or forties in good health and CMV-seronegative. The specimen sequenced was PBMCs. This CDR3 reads CASSSRLAGRGETQYF. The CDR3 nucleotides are TGTGCCAGCAGCTCCCGACTAGCGGGAAGGGGAGAGACCCAGTACTTC.